The 14 T cell receptor beta chains presented below share a single source sample, sequenced in a study of metastatic and nonmetastatic thyroid tumors. No treatment had been given to any patient before thyroid surgery. TCRdb re-clonotyped the PCR reads through MiXCR. The data hold about 82,000 clones, with under 15% observed a single time. Sequencing was done on a sample of tumor tissue. These receptors were obtained from a female donor with papillary thyroid cancer or a benign thyroid nodule (not recorded which). Some clones in this sample may be carry-over from other donors' samples.

Comments on this clone: This may come from a read error, since a much larger clone is one base off. The V call is TRBV9, the J call TRBJ1-1, with D hard to call. From germline, CDR1 is SGDLS and CDR2 YYNGEE. The CDR3 has 13 amino acids. V was trimmed by 3 bases and J by 2 bases, leaving 8 bases between them. The CDR3 nucleotides are TGTGCCAGCAGCGGGCGGATTAACACTGAAGCTTTCTTT. The encoded protein is CASSGRINTEAFF.

Details on this clone: Germline is not matched at one junction end, which may reflect a read error. This sequence joins TRBV28 and TRBJ2-3; D is uncertain. Germline assignment: CDR1 MDHEN and CDR2 SYDVKM. The CDR3 loop spans 14 amino acids. The CDR3 DNA is TGTGTCAGCAGTCGACTGGTGGGCACAGATACGCAGTATTTT. Its translation is CVSSRLVGTDTQYF.

With regard to this clone: This clone may be a read error of a much larger clone one base away. The sample carries other DNA sequences with the same CDR3. DNA for the CDR3: TGCGCCAGCAAAGGCAGGAAAAATGAAAAACTGTTTTTT. Translated, it gives CASKGRKNEKLFF. J is TRBJ1-4 and V is TRBV5-1; D is uncertain. Trimming shortened V by 6 bases and J by 5 bases, and 11 bases separated the two germline ends. Germline V gene data show CDR1 as SGHRS and CDR2 as YFSETQ. This CDR3 comprises 13 residues.

This clone was seen at least ten times. The chain carries TRBV2 and TRBJ1-2; no firm D call. V lost 2 bases and J lost 8, with 9 bases in between. CDR1 and CDR2 from the germline V gene are SNHLY and FYNNEI. The CDR3 runs 12 residues. The CDR3 loop is CASSENYGGYTF. CDR3 bases: TGTGCCAGCAGTGAAAATTACGGGGGCTACACCTTC.

Many counts were recorded for this clone. This chain connects TRBV27 to TRBJ1-4; 7 bases agree with TRBD1. V gave up 5 bases and J gave up 3 bases; unmatched junction bases: 9. The CDR3 loop spans 16 amino acids. Germline V gene sequence: CDR1 MNHEY, CDR2 SMNVEV (reference sequence). CDR3 loop: CASSPRTGSPNEKLFF. The DNA of the CDR3 is TGTGCCAGCAGTCCGAGGACAGGAAGCCCTAATGAAAAACTGTTTTTT. Combining the CDR3 with reference TRBV27 and TRBJ1-4 gives the whole variable domain EAQVTQNPRYLITVTGKKLTVTCSQNMNHEYMSWYRQDPGLGLRQIYYSMNVEVTDKGDVPEGYKVSRKEKRNFPLILESPSPNQTSLYFCASSPRTGSPNEKLFFGSGTQLSVL.

This clone appeared many times. The chain joins TRBV10-3 to TRBJ2-7; a possible D gene is TRBD2 (5 bases). Germline CDR1 is ENHRY and CDR2 is SYGVKD. The CDR3 is made up of 14 amino acids. Trimming took 6 bases from V and 0 from J, leaving 12 bases between them. CDR3 nucleotides: TGTGCCATCAGGGACTCAATTAGCTCCTACGAGCAGTACTTC. It specifies CAIRDSISSYEQYF.

This clone was detected ten times or more. The rearrangement uses TRBV6-1 and TRBJ1-3; D gene ambiguous. Per germline, CDR1 MNHNS and CDR2 SASEGT. V lost 3 bases, J lost 0 bases, and 9 bases lay in between. The CDR3 consists of 15 residues. CDR3 region: CASSEGTFSGNTIYF. Here the CDR3 DNA reads TGTGCCAGCAGTGAGGGCACTTTCTCTGGAAACACCATATATTTT.

This clone was recorded many times. The same CDR3 also results from other DNA sequences found in this sample. This chain links TRBV7-8 with TRBJ2-1; possibly TRBD2 for D (6 bases). The CDR3 consists of 15 residues. Trimming stripped 1 base from V and 5 bases from J, with 12 bases between. In germline, CDR1 is SGHVS, CDR2 FQNEAQ. CDR3 nucleotide sequence: TGTGCCAGCAGCTTAGGCGGTAGCGGCAACAATGAGCAGTTCTTC. It is translated as CASSLGGSGNNEQFF.

Details on this clone: A clone one base away is much larger, so this may be a read error. The rearrangement links TRBV15 to TRBJ1-1, with D possibly matching TRBD1 (6 bases). Trimming cost V 4 bases and J 8 bases, with 17 bases left between them. This CDR3 region has 14 residues. The V gene's germline CDR1 is LNHNV and CDR2 YYDKDF (reference sequence). The CDR3 nucleotides read TGTGCCACCAGCAAACTCCGGGACGGGACAGAAGCTTTCTTT. The encoded protein is CATSKLRDGTEAFF.

This clone has a count of ten or more. The chain joins TRBV2 to TRBJ2-2; the D gene is possibly TRBD1 (6 bases). CDR3 length: 14 residues. Germline V CDR1 and CDR2: SNHLY, FYNNEI. The V gene lost 5 bases and the J gene lost 1 base, with 8 bases spanning the gap. Here the CDR3 DNA reads TGTGCCAGCAGTTTGGGACAGAACACCGGGGAGCTGTTTTTT. Encoded protein: CASSLGQNTGELFF.

This clone was found many times. In DNA form, the CDR3 reads TGCGCCAGCAGCTTGCAACAGCCCACAGATACGCAGTATTTT. Translation: CASSLQQPTDTQYF. The chain uses TRBV5-1 and TRBJ2-3; the D is unclear. V gave up 1 base and J gave up 2 bases, with 8 bases separating them. There are 14 residues in the CDR3. Germline values: CDR1 SGHRS, CDR2 YFSETQ.

This clone was seen at least ten times. The chain joins TRBV7-8 to TRBJ2-7; D not certain. Trimming took 2 bases from V and 4 from J, leaving 18 bases between them. CDR3 length equals 16 residues. Per germline, CDR1 SGHVS and CDR2 FQNEAQ. CDR3 sequence: CASSLRLGFGLYEQYF. The CDR3 DNA follows: TGTGCCAGCAGCTTAAGGTTGGGGTTTGGTTTATACGAGCAGTACTTC.

This clone appeared many times. The rearrangement uses TRBV10-3 and TRBJ2-2; 8 bases line up with TRBD1. V gave up 10 bases and J gave up 4 bases; unmatched junction bases: 8. This CDR3 is built from 14 residues. Germline CDR1 ENHRY, CDR2 SYGVKD. CDR3 DNA sequence: TGTGCCACCCGGGCAGGGGGCGGCACCGGGGAGCTGTTTTTT. This encodes CATRAGGGTGELFF.

This clone was seen many times. The V and J genes are TRBV5-1 and TRBJ2-7; no firm D call. The V gene's germline CDR1 is SGHRS and CDR2 YFSETQ. The CDR3 runs to 12 residues. Trimming removed 0 bases at V and 5 bases at J, with 6 bases between. CDR3 residues: CASSLGFHEQYF. CDR3 in DNA: TGCGCCAGCAGCTTGGGGTTCCACGAGCAGTACTTC.